The 25 T cell receptor beta chains below all came from one sample that was sequenced in a study of T-cell reconstitution after alpha-beta-depleted transplantation in children (dated by TCRdb to about 2016). The library was produced with PCR. The reads were generated on an Illumina HiSeq 2500. Molecular barcoding was employed in the preparation of TCR libraries, with unique molecular identifiers being used to normalize TCRbeta repertoire quantification. Using fastp at Q25 and MiXCR, TCRdb reprocessed the public reads and kept productive beta chains. Identical CDR3 protein sequences are pooled into one entry, listed with their most common genes and DNA. The sample table lists about 610,000 distinct CDR3 sequences, over 9.5% of them with a count of one. The ten largest clones capture 3.5% to 5% of the sample. This specimen was PBMCs from the stem cell graft donor, taken from the stem cell graft. These receptor sequences come from a human donor who donated a stem cell graft to a child with acute myeloid leukemia.

Of note for this clonotype: Being one base from a much bigger clone, this may be a read error. The chain joins TRBV6-4 to TRBJ1-1; tentative D call: TRBD1 (5 bases). Per the germline V gene, CDR1 is MRHNA and CDR2 is SNTAGT. Trimming took 8 bases from V and 4 from J, leaving 17 bases between them. This CDR3 has 14 residues. The CDR3 here is CASLGSVGVTEAFF. The CDR3 DNA reads as TGTGCCAGCCTTGGCAGTGTAGGGGTCACTGAAGCTTTCTTT.

This clonotype occurred once. The J gene is TRBJ2-1, the V gene TRBV20-1; D gene unclear. The V end was cut by 5 bases, the J end by 6 bases, with 11 bases between. CDR3 length equals 12 residues. Looked up from germline, CDR1 is DFQATT and CDR2 is SNEGSKA (reference sequence). As DNA, the CDR3 is TGCAGTGCTCGCCCCTTTTCCAATGAGCAGTTCTTC. This translates into CSARPFSNEQFF.

The genes are TRBV5-1 and TRBJ2-7; 8 nucleotides line up with TRBD2. This CDR3 spans 13 amino acids. Germline trimming cut 4 bases from V and 5 bases from J; bases unmatched to any gene: 5. Germline CDR1 reads SGHRS; CDR2 reads YFSETQ. The CDR3 loop reads CASSPGGGDEQYF. In DNA form, the CDR3 reads TGCGCCAGCAGCCCCGGGGGGGGCGACGAGCAGTACTTC. Together with reference TRBV5-1 and TRBJ2-7, the CDR3 gives the full variable domain: KAGVTQTPRYLIKTRGQQVTLSCSPISGHRSVSWYQQTPGQGLQFLFEYFSETQRNKGNFPGRFSGRQFSNSRSEMNVSTLELGDSALYLCASSPGGGDEQYFGPGTRLTVT.

The V gene is TRBV2, the J gene TRBJ1-2; tentative D call: TRBD1 (6 bases). The CDR3 loop spans 13 amino acids. Germline CDR1 and CDR2: SNHLY and FYNNEI. Trimming shortened V by 6 bases and J by 8 bases, and 16 bases separated the two germline ends. DNA of the CDR3: TGTGCCAGCAGCGAACAGGGACGGGACGGCTACACCTTC. Translation gives CASSEQGRDGYTF.

This sequence joins TRBV10-3 and TRBJ1-1; TRBD1 matches 11 bases. J lost 3 bases, V lost 0 bases, and 3 bases had no gene match. The CDR3 covers 16 residues. Germline V gene lookup returns CDR1 ENHRY and CDR2 SYGVKD. The chain's CDR3 is CAISESRDRGYTEAFF. In DNA, the CDR3 is TGTGCCATCAGTGAGTCGAGGGACAGGGGGTACACTGAAGCTTTCTTT.

This clonotype has just a few counts. The chain has TRBV12-3 or TRBV12-4 and TRBJ2-2; 7 nucleotides agree with TRBD2. The CDR3 is 16 residues long. V shed 5 bases and J 2 bases; nucleotides not matched to a gene: 8. CDR3 sequence (DNA): TGTGCCAGCAGTCCGATGAGCGGGGCAAACACCGGGGAGCTGTTTTTT. Translated: CASSPMSGANTGELFF.

This rearrangement joins TRBV9 to TRBJ1-1, with TRBD1 matching over 9 bases. The V segment lost 3 bases and the J segment 3 bases; nucleotides outside the gene matches: 9. Germline CDR1 reads SGDLS; CDR2 reads YYNGEE. This CDR3 comprises 16 residues. CDR3 sequence reads: CASSGGQGTVHTEAFF. The CDR3 DNA follows: TGTGCCAGCAGCGGGGGACAGGGAACGGTGCACACTGAAGCTTTCTTT. The whole variable domain, filled in from reference TRBV9 and TRBJ1-1, reads DSGVTQTPKHLITATGQRVTLRCSPRSGDLSVYWYQQSLDQGLQFLIQYYNGEERAKGNILERFSAQQFPDLHSELNLSSLELGDSALYFCASSGGQGTVHTEAFFGQGTRLTVV.

This chain connects TRBV5-1 to TRBJ1-3, with TRBD1 as a possible D gene (6 bases). Trimming pared 2 bases from V and 0 bases from J, leaving 18 bases between. CDR1 and CDR2 from the germline V gene are SGHRS and YFSETQ. This CDR3 region has 18 residues. For the CDR3, the DNA is TGCGCCAGCAGCTTTGGGTCCCTCGGACAGCTCTCTGGAAACACCATATATTTT. This translates into CASSFGSLGQLSGNTIYF. Supplemented by reference TRBV5-1 and TRBJ1-3, the full variable domain reads KAGVTQTPRYLIKTRGQQVTLSCSPISGHRSVSWYQQTPGQGLQFLFEYFSETQRNKGNFPGRFSGRQFSNSRSEMNVSTLELGDSALYLCASSFGSLGQLSGNTIYFGEGSWLTVV.

The chain couples TRBV20-1 to TRBJ2-4; weak D call: TRBD2 (5 bases). The germline V gene has CDR1 DFQATT and CDR2 SNEGSKA (reference sequence). Trimming stripped 6 bases from V and 6 bases from J, with 18 bases between. CDR3 size: 14 residues. The CDR3 region is CSAPGGPDPNIQYF. The CDR3 coding sequence is TGCAGTGCCCCTGGCGGGCCGGATCCAAACATTCAGTACTTC.

The V gene is TRBV3-1, the J gene TRBJ2-5, with TRBD1 matching 9 bases. The trim removed 3 bases at V and 2 bases at J, leaving 4 bases unmatched. This CDR3 has 15 amino acids. CDR1 and CDR2 from the germline V gene are LGHDT and YNNKEL (reference sequence). The CDR3 DNA follows: TGTGCCAGCAGCCAGGCCGGGACAGGGCAAGAGACCCAGTACTTC. Protein product: CASSQAGTGQETQYF.

This clonotype was seen a handful of times. This chain connects TRBV20-1 to TRBJ2-7, with unresolved D. The CDR3 sequence is 13 residues long. Per the germline V gene, CDR1 is DFQATT and CDR2 is SNEGSKA (reference sequence). Trimming pared 5 bases from V and 4 bases from J, leaving 15 bases between. CDR3 protein: CSARKGSTYEQYF. The CDR3 region has the DNA TGCAGTGCTCGCAAGGGATCGACATACGAGCAGTACTTC.

This clonotype appeared many times. The V gene is TRBV28, the J gene TRBJ2-7; maybe TRBD1 (6 bases). CDR1 MDHEN and CDR2 SYDVKM come from the germline V gene. Trimming removed 6 bases at V and 6 bases at J, with 18 bases between. The CDR3 runs to 14 residues. CDR3 nucleotide sequence: TGTGCCAGCAGAGGACTGGGGGCCGCCGGCGAGCAGTACTTC. It translates to CASRGLGAAGEQYF.

The table lists this clonotype with a few counts. The V call is TRBV7-2, the J call TRBJ2-1; TRBD2 matches 10 bases. The length of the CDR3 is 16 residues. V lost 5 bases and J lost 7; bases outside the gene matches: 11. Germline CDR1 SGHTA, CDR2 FQGNSA. The CDR3 loop reads CASSPLGTSVGNEQFF. Here the CDR3 DNA reads TGTGCCAGCAGCCCCCTCGGGACTAGCGTTGGGAATGAGCAGTTCTTC.

This clonotype has more than one count but fewer than ten. CDR3: CASSQGRAGGGYYEQYF. CDR3 DNA sequence: TGCGCCAGCAGCCAAGGTCGAGCGGGAGGCGGGTACTACGAGCAGTACTTC. The chain uses TRBV4-3 and TRBJ2-7; 9 nucleotides line up with TRBD2. Trimming removed 1 base from V and 3 bases from J; junction bases left unmatched: 10. This CDR3 contains 17 residues. Germline values: CDR1 LGHNA, CDR2 YSLEER.

This clonotype showed up many times. The DNA for the CDR3 is TGCGCCAGCAGCGGGATCGTCACAGATACGCAGTATTTT. Amino acid sequence: CASSGIVTDTQYF. V gene TRBV5-1 combines with J gene TRBJ2-3; D is unresolved. CDR3 length equals 13 residues. Looked up from germline, CDR1 is SGHRS and CDR2 is YFSETQ. Deletions cut 4 bases from V and 2 bases from J, with 8 bases between.

Many counts were recorded for this clonotype. The chain recombines TRBV5-1 with TRBJ2-1; the D is unclear. The CDR3 has 15 residues. The V end was cut by 3 bases, the J end by 2 bases, with 12 bases between. CDR1 is SGHRS and CDR2 is YFSETQ in the germline V gene. In DNA form, the CDR3 reads TGCGCCAGCAGCTCAGGTCGCACAACCTACAATGAGCAGTTCTTC. This sequence encodes CASSSGRTTYNEQFF. The full variable domain, with the rest looked up from reference TRBV5-1 and TRBJ2-1, is KAGVTQTPRYLIKTRGQQVTLSCSPISGHRSVSWYQQTPGQGLQFLFEYFSETQRNKGNFPGRFSGRQFSNSRSEMNVSTLELGDSALYLCASSSGRTTYNEQFFGPGTRLTVL.

V is TRBV20-1 and J is TRBJ2-5, with D perhaps matching TRBD1 or TRBD2 (6 bases each). Germline CDR1 DFQATT, CDR2 SNEGSKA (reference sequence). CDR3 size: 13 residues. V dropped 3 bases and J dropped 4 bases, with 12 bases sitting between them. The CDR3 DNA reads as TGCAGTGCTAGGGAGAGGGGGGTAGAGACCCAGTACTTC. The encoded protein is CSARERGVETQYF.

This clonotype was detected many times. This chain joins TRBV7-3 and TRBJ2-6; D is unclear. The CDR3 is 13 residues long. Trimming took 6 bases from V and 5 from J, leaving 8 bases between them. CDR1 is SGHTA, CDR2 FQGTGA, per germline. The CDR3 DNA reads TGTGCCAGCAGGGACGGAAGGGCCAACGTCCTGACTTTC. It specifies CASRDGRANVLTF.

There are a few counts of this clonotype. This chain connects TRBV29-1 to TRBJ2-1; TRBD2 aligns across 9 bases. The germline gives CDR1 SQVTM, CDR2 ANQGSEA. This CDR3 has 15 residues. The trim removed 3 bases at V and 0 bases at J, leaving 3 bases unmatched. CDR3 nucleotides: TGCAGCGTTGAGGGTAGCGGGAGCTCCTACAATGAGCAGTTCTTC. It translates to CSVEGSGSSYNEQFF.

The DNA of the CDR3 is TGTGCCAGCAGCCGGACCGGAGGCTACACCTTC. This gives the protein CASSRTGGYTF. The chain couples TRBV6-2 or TRBV6-3 to TRBJ1-2; unclear D gene. Between the trimmed V and J ends, which lost 6 bases and 8 bases, there was a span of 10 bases. Per the germline V gene, CDR1 is MNHEY and CDR2 is SVGEGT. The CDR3 extends over 11 amino acids.

The chain links TRBV10-3 to TRBJ2-4, with D tentatively TRBD2 (6 bases). Trimming removed 0 bases at V and 3 bases at J, with 9 bases between. The CDR3 consists of 15 residues. Germline loops: CDR1 ENHRY, CDR2 SYGVKD. The CDR3 is CAISESEGGKNIQYF. DNA for the CDR3: TGTGCCATCAGTGAGTCGGAGGGAGGCAAAAACATTCAGTACTTC.

This clonotype was observed at least ten times. This rearrangement joins TRBV18 to TRBJ2-1, with D perhaps TRBD1 (5 bases). Trimming left V 1 base short and J 1 base short, with 5 bases between. There are 14 residues in the CDR3. Per germline, CDR1 KGHSH and CDR2 LQKENI. CDR3 sequence: CASSPQGSYNEQFF. CDR3 bases: TGTGCCAGCTCACCACAGGGGTCCTACAATGAGCAGTTCTTC.

The table lists this clonotype with a few counts. The chain carries TRBV29-1 and TRBJ2-2; 12 bases match TRBD2. Germline CDR1 reads SQVTM; CDR2 reads ANQGSEA. The CDR3 loop spans 16 amino acids. Unmatched junction bases numbered 7, after V lost 5 bases and J lost 3 bases. The DNA of the CDR3 is TGCAGCGTTCAGACTAGCGGGAGCGTTTACACCGGGGAGCTGTTTTTT. Protein product: CSVQTSGSVYTGELFF.

The chain has TRBV21-1 and TRBJ2-7; TRBD2, as called in the table, went unchecked against the DNA. TRBV21-1 is recorded as a pseudogene. The CDR3 extends over 19 amino acids. The CDR3 DNA sequence: TGTGCCAGCAGCAAGCCAGCGGGAGGGCCAGCGGCTGGGGTCTGGGAGCAGTACTTC. Its translation is CASSKPAGGPAAGVWEQYF.

This rearrangement joins TRBV20-1 to TRBJ2-1; TRBD2 matches at 11 bases. The CDR3 spans 14 residues. V shed 5 bases and J 9 bases; nucleotides not matched to a gene: 9. Germline V gene lookup returns CDR1 DFQATT and CDR2 SNEGSKA (reference sequence). The CDR3 bases are TGCAGTGCTGTTAGCGGGAGGGCCCCTGCTGAGCAGTTCTTC. Translated: CSAVSGRAPAEQFF.